Listed below are T cell receptor beta chains from one sample, sequenced in a study of T cell responses to AZD1222 COVID-19 vaccine. The assay was immunoSEQ multiplex PCR, and TCRdb's table has in-frame clones only and misses some. The table lists some 87,000 clones, roughly nine tenths of them singletons, with approximately 31% in the top ten. The sample in question was peripheral blood, obtained on day 0 of AZD1222 vaccination. All receptors derive from an adult in good health. CDR3s include the opening cysteine and the closing phenylalanine or tryptophan. D genes are given only for firm matches. The listing skips clone size in some rows; elsewhere it reads once, few, many or a size class.

>TRBJ1-5|TRBV27|-|once
CASSLSAGVEQPQHF
TGTGCCAGCAGTTTATCGGCAGGGGTAGAGCAGCCCCAGCATTTT
>TRBJ2-2|TRBV28|-|-
CASRTVRTGELFF
TGTGCCAGCAGGACAGTACGGACCGGGGAGCTGTTTTTT
>TRBJ2-2|TRBV11-2|-|few
CASSLWAGSNTGELFF
TGTGCCAGCAGCTTGTGGGCGGGGTCGAACACCGGGGAGCTGTTTTTT
>TRBJ1-5|TRBV28|-|once
CASSSGQAGQPQHF
TGTGCCAGCAGTTCCGGGCAGGCCGGTCAGCCCCAGCATTTT
>TRBJ2-7|TRBV7-2|TRBD2|once
CASSLGVSGHSYEQYF
TGTGCCAGCAGCTTAGGTGTTAGCGGGCATTCCTACGAGCAGTACTTC
>TRBJ2-5|TRBV20-1|-|-
CSASWGWEETQYF
TGCAGTGCTAGTTGGGGATGGGAGGAGACCCAGTACTTC
>TRBJ2-2|TRBV9|TRBD2|-
CASSVEWEGSGELFF
TGTGCCAGCAGCGTAGAGTGGGAGGGGTCCGGGGAGCTGTTTTTT
>TRBJ2-3|TRBV20-1|-|-
CSAAIFEQYF
TGCAGTGCTGCGATATTCGAGCAGTATTTT
>TRBJ2-7|TRBV6-1|-|-
CASSEWGTRMAEQYF
TGTGCCAGCAGTGAATGGGGGACACGCATGGCCGAGCAGTACTTC
>TRBJ2-7|TRBV27|-|few
CASRSSGEQYF
TGTGCCAGCAGGTCGTCCGGGGAGCAGTACTTC
>TRBJ1-5|TRBV5-6|TRBD1|-
CASSYGTGGENQPQHF
TGTGCCAGCAGCTACGGGACAGGGGGGGAAAATCAGCCCCAGCATTTT
>TRBJ2-3|TRBV4-3|TRBD2|-
CASSQQGLAGGPDTQYF
TGCGCCAGCAGCCAACAGGGACTAGCGGGAGGGCCAGATACGCAGTATTTT
>TRBJ1-2|TRBV28|-|-
CASSLLGTSGYTF
TGTGCCAGCAGTTTGTTGGGGACGTCGGGCTACACCTTC
>TRBJ2-2|TRBV5-1|TRBD2|-
CASSPLAGLTGELFF
TGCGCCAGCAGCCCCCTAGCGGGTCTCACCGGGGAGCTGTTTTTT
>TRBJ1-2|TRBV19|-|once
CASSTPRADYGYTF
TGTGCCAGTAGTACCCCGAGGGCCGACTATGGCTACACCTTC
>TRBJ2-2|TRBV4-1|TRBD2|-
CASSFVLAGDTGELFF
TGCGCCAGCAGCTTCGTTCTAGCGGGAGACACCGGGGAGCTGTTTTTT
>TRBJ2-1|TRBV28|-|-
CASSGKTASSYNEQFF
TGTGCCAGCAGTGGTAAGACTGCTAGCTCCTACAATGAGCAGTTCTTC
>TRBJ1-5|TRBV7-3|TRBD1|-
CASSLWDRGSNQPQHF
TGTGCCAGCAGCTTATGGGACAGGGGTAGCAATCAGCCCCAGCATTTT
>TRBJ1-1|TRBV5-1|TRBD1|-
CASSPHPGQGNTEAFF
TGCGCCAGCAGCCCACACCCGGGACAGGGGAACACTGAAGCTTTCTTT
>TRBJ2-5|TRBV27|-|-
CASSSTAPLGTQYF
TGTGCCAGCAGTTCGACCGCTCCGCTAGGGACCCAGTACTTC
>TRBJ2-7|TRBV6-2/TRBV6-3|TRBD2|-
CASSRGRGSVYEQYF
TGTGCCAGCAGTCGCGGGAGGGGAAGCGTCTACGAGCAGTACTTC
>TRBJ2-7|TRBV7-9|-|-
CASSPRGGAYEQYF
TGTGCCAGCAGCCCCCGAGGGGGGGCCTACGAGCAGTACTTC
>TRBJ2-7|TRBV3-1/TRBV3-2|-|-
CASSQVSSYEQYF
TGTGCCAGCAGCCAAGTTAGCTCCTACGAGCAGTACTTC
>TRBJ1-2|TRBV5-4|-|-
CASSRPGIQYGYTF
TGTGCCAGCAGCAGGCCCGGGATACAATATGGCTACACCTTC
>TRBJ1-4|TRBV19|-|once
CASQDATNEKLFF
TGTGCCAGTCAAGATGCAACTAATGAAAAACTGTTTTTT
>TRBJ1-6|TRBV5-1|TRBD1|-
CASSRGDSTALHF
TGCGCCAGCAGCCGTGGGGACAGTACAGCCCTCCACTTT
>TRBJ1-5|TRBV18|TRBD1|-
CASSPRAGTGSTSNQPQHF
TGTGCCAGCTCACCACGGGCCGGGACAGGGAGTACGAGCAATCAGCCCCAGCATTTT
>TRBJ2-3|TRBV27|-|-
CASSSKGYVTDTQYF
TGTGCCAGCAGTTCGAAGGGGTATGTCACAGATACGCAGTATTTT
>TRBJ1-1|TRBV29-1|-|-
CSVVTDPNTEAFF
TGCAGCGTTGTCACGGACCCGAACACTGAAGCTTTCTTT
>TRBJ1-2|TRBV27|-|-
CASSFMGAHGYTF
TGTGCCAGCAGTTTTATGGGGGCGCATGGCTACACCTTC
>TRBJ2-7|TRBV29-1|TRBD1|-
CSVEAGTGKGYEQYF
TGCAGCGTTGAAGCGGGGACAGGGAAGGGCTACGAGCAGTACTTC
>TRBJ2-1|TRBV6-4|TRBD2|-
CASSDGTSGSEQFF
TGTGCCAGCAGTGACGGGACTAGCGGGAGTGAGCAGTTCTTC
>TRBJ2-1|TRBV6-4|-|-
CASSLGGQAHNEQFF
TGTGCCAGCAGCTTGGGTGGGCAGGCCCACAATGAGCAGTTCTTC
>TRBJ2-3|TRBV7-9|TRBD2|-
CASSSGTSKSGTDTQYF
TGTGCCAGCAGCTCCGGGACTAGTAAATCCGGCACAGATACGCAGTATTTT
>TRBJ1-2|TRBV7-2|-|once
CASSLGQGANYGYTF
TGTGCCAGCAGCTTAGGGCAGGGAGCTAACTATGGCTACACCTTC
>TRBJ1-3|TRBV6-1|-|-
CASSELQGYNTIYF
TGTGCCAGCAGTGAACTGCAGGGTTACAACACCATATATTTT
>TRBJ2-7|TRBV15|-|-
CATSRTPGSYEQYF
TGTGCCACCAGCAGAACCCCCGGGTCCTACGAGCAGTACTTC
>TRBJ2-7|TRBV28|-|-
CASSSQGMGYEQYF
TGTGCCAGCAGTTCCCAGGGGATGGGGTACGAGCAGTACTTC
>TRBJ1-2|TRBV19|TRBD1|-
CASKFAGTDYGYTF
TGTGCCAGCAAGTTCGCCGGGACAGACTATGGCTACACCTTC
>TRBJ2-7|TRBV5-4|-|-
CASSLIGAEQYF
TGTGCCAGCAGCTTGATCGGGGCGGAGCAGTACTTC
>TRBJ1-2|TRBV2|-|-
CASSVPEPRTYGYTF
TGTGCCAGCAGTGTGCCGGAGCCCAGAACCTATGGCTACACCTTC
>TRBJ1-5|TRBV2|-|-
CASSEEGSNQPQHF
TGTGCCAGCAGTGAGGAGGGAAGCAATCAGCCCCAGCATTTT
>TRBJ2-7|TRBV7-2|-|-
CASSPSHRGTGNEQYF
TGTGCCAGCAGCCCCTCGCATAGGGGGACGGGAAACGAGCAGTACTTC
>TRBJ1-4|TRBV5-1|-|-
CASSLSTDNEKLFF
TGCGCCAGCAGCTTGAGCACGGATAATGAAAAACTGTTTTTT
>TRBJ2-7|TRBV5-1|-|-
CASSLVADTYEQYF
TGCGCCAGCAGCTTGGTAGCGGATACCTACGAGCAGTACTTC
>TRBJ2-5|TRBV30|-|-
CAWSLLQTGQETQYF
TGTGCCTGGAGTTTATTACAGACAGGCCAAGAGACCCAGTACTTC
>TRBJ2-7|TRBV28|-|-
CASSLSSDGIYEQYF
TGTGCCAGCTCCTTGTCTTCCGACGGTATTTACGAGCAGTACTTC
>TRBJ2-3|TRBV24-1|TRBD1|-
CATSDVTGTGTDTQYF
TGTGCCACCAGTGATGTGACCGGGACAGGCACAGATACGCAGTATTTT
>TRBJ1-1|TRBV19|-|-
CASSSGPRTEAFF
TGTGCCAGTAGTTCCGGGCCGAGAACTGAAGCTTTCTTT
>TRBJ1-5|TRBV30|-|-
CAWSGSRDTGREPQHF
TGTGCCTGGAGTGGAAGCCGGGACACGGGGAGGGAGCCCCAGCATTTT
>TRBJ2-3|TRBV13|-|once
CASGPRESTDTQYF
TGTGCCAGTGGGCCGCGAGAGAGCACAGATACGCAGTATTTT
>TRBJ2-1|TRBV7-6|-|-
CASSHPEREQFF
TGTGCCAGCAGCCACCCAGAGCGGGAGCAGTTCTTC
>TRBJ1-2|TRBV11-2|TRBD1|few
CASSSRDRVGYTF
TGTGCCAGCAGCAGCCGGGACAGGGTTGGCTACACCTTC
>TRBJ2-7|TRBV11-2|TRBD1|-
CASSLDRVRGQSYEQYF
TGTGCCAGCAGCTTAGATCGGGTTCGGGGACAGAGCTACGAGCAGTACTTC
>TRBJ2-7|TRBV7-2|TRBD1|-
CASSFAPTGHSSYEQYF
TGTGCCAGCAGCTTCGCCCCGACAGGGCACTCCTCCTACGAGCAGTACTTC